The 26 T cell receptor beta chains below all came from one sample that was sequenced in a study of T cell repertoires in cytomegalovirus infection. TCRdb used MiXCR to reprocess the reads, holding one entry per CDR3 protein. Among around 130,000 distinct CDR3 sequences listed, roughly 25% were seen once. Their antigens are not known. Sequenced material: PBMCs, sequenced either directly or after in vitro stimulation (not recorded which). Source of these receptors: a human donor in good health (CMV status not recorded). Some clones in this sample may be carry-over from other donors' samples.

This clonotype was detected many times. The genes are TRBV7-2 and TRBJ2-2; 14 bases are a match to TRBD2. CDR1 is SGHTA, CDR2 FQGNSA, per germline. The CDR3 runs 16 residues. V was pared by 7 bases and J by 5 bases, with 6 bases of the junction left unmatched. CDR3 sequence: CASTGLAGVLTGELFF. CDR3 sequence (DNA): TGTGCCAGCACGGGACTAGCGGGAGTTTTAACCGGGGAGCTGTTTTTT.

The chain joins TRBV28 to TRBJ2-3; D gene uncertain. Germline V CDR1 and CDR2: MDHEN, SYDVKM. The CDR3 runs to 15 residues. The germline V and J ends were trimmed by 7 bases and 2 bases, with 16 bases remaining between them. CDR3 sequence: CASNGAAASTDTQYF. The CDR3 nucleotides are TGTGCCAGCAATGGCGCGGCAGCCTCCACAGATACGCAGTATTTT.

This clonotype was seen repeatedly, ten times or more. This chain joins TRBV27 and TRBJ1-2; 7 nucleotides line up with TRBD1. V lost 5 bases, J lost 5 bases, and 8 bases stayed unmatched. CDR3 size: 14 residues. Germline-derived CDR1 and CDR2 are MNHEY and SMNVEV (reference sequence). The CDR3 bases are TGTGCCAGCAGTCCGAGGACAGGAACTTATGGCTACACCTTC. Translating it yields CASSPRTGTYGYTF.

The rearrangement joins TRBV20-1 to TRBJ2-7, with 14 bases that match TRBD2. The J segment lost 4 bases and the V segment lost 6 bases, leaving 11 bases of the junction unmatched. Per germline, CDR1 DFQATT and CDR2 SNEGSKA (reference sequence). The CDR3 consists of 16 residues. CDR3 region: CSARPGTSGSLYEQYF. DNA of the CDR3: TGCAGTGCCCGACCCGGGACTAGCGGGAGTTTGTACGAGCAGTACTTC.

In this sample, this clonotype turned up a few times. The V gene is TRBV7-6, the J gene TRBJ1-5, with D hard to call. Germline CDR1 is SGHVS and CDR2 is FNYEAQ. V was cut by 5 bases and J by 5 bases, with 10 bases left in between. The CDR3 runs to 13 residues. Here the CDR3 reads CASSLNQDQPQHF. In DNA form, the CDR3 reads TGTGCCAGCAGCCTAAACCAGGATCAGCCCCAGCATTTT.

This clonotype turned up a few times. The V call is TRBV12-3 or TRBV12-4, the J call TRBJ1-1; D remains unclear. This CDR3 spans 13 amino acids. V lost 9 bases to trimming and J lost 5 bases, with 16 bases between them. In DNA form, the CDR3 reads TGTGCCAGTATGTTCCAGGTGGGAACTGAAGCTTTCTTT. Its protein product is CASMFQVGTEAFF.

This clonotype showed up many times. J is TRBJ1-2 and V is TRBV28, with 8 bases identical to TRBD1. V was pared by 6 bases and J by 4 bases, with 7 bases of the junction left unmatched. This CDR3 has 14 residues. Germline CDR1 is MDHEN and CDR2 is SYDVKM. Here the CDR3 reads CASSLRGHGYGYTF. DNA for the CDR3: TGTGCCAGCAGCCTCAGGGGGCACGGCTATGGCTACACCTTC.

CDR3 sequence (DNA): TGTGCCAGCAGCTTAGGAAGCAGGAGGGCCGGTACGCAGTATTTT. Its protein is CASSLGSRRAGTQYF. The chain carries TRBV7-9 and TRBJ2-3; TRBD2 is a possible D gene (6 bases). CDR1 SEHNR and CDR2 FQNEAQ come from the germline V gene (reference sequence). The V and J ends lost 1 base and 8 bases respectively, with 16 bases between them. This CDR3 spans 15 amino acids.

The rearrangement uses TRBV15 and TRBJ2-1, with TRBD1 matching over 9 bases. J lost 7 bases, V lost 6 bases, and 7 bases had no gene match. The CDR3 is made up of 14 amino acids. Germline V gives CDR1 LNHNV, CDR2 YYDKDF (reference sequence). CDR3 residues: CATRGQGRGNEQFF. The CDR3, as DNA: TGTGCCACCAGAGGACAGGGGAGAGGGAATGAGCAGTTCTTC.

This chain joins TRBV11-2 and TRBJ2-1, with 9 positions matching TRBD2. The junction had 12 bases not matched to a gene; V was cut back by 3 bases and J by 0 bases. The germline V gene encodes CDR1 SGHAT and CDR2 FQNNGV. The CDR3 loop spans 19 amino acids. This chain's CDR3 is CASSFSPSGVGHSYNEQFF. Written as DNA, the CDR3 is TGTGCCAGCAGCTTCTCTCCTAGCGGGGTTGGTCACTCCTACAATGAGCAGTTCTTC. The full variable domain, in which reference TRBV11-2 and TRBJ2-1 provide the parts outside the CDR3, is EAGVAQSPRYKIIEKRQSVAFWCNPISGHATLYWYQQILGQGPKLLIQFQNNGVVDDSQLPKDRFSAERLKGVDSTLKIQPAKLEDSAVYLCASSFSPSGVGHSYNEQFFGPGTRLTVL.

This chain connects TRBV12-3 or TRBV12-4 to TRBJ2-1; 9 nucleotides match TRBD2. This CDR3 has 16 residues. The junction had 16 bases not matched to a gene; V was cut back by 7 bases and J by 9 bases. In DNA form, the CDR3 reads TGTGCCAGCACCATCCCTGGGGGACTAGCTCTGAGTGAGCAGTTCTTC. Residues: CASTIPGGLALSEQFF.

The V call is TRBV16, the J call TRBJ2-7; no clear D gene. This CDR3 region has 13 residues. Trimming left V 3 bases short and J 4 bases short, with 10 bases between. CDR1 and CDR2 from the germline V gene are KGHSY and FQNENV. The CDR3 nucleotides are TGTGCCAGCAGCCATGATTCCAGGTACGAGCAGTACTTC. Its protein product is CASSHDSRYEQYF. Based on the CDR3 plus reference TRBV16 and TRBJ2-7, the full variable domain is GEEVAQTPKHLVRGEGQKAKLYCAPIKGHSYVFWYQQVLKNEFKFLISFQNENVFDETGMPKERFSAKCLPNSPCSLEIQATKLEDSAVYFCASSHDSRYEQYFGPGTRLTVT.

CDR3 sequence (DNA): TGCAGTGCTCCGGGGGGGGGCGGGAGTGTTCGGGATACGCAGTATTTT. This codes for CSAPGGGGSVRDTQYF. The chain combines TRBV20-1 with TRBJ2-3, with 8 nucleotides matching TRBD2. This CDR3 is 16 amino acids long. Germline CDR1 reads DFQATT; CDR2 reads SNEGSKA (reference sequence). The V and J ends lost 5 bases and 6 bases, in that order; junction bases with no gene match: 16.

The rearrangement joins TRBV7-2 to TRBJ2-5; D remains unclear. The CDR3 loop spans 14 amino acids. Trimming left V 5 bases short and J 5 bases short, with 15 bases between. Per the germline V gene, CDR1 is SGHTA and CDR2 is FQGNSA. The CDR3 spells CASSPARALETQYF. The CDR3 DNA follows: TGTGCCAGCAGCCCAGCTAGGGCCTTGGAGACCCAGTACTTC.

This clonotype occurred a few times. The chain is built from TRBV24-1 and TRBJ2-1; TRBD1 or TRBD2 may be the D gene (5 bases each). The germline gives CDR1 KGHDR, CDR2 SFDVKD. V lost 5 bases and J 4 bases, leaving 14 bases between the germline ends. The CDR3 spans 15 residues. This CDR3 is CATSGNGAGYNEQFF. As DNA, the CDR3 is TGTGCCACCAGTGGAAACGGGGCAGGGTACAATGAGCAGTTCTTC.

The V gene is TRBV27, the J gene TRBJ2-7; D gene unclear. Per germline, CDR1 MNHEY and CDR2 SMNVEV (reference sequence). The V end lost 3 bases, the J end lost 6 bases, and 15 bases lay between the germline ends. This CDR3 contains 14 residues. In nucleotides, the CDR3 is TGTGCCAGCAGTTTGCAGCCAAACCTGGTCGAGCAGTACTTC. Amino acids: CASSLQPNLVEQYF.

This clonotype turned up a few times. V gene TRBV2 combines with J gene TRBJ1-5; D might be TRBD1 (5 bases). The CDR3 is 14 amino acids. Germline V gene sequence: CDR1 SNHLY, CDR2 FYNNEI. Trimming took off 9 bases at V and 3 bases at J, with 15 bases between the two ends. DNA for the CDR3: TGTGCCAGTCAACTCACAGGTAACAATCAGCCCCAGCATTTT. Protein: CASQLTGNNQPQHF.

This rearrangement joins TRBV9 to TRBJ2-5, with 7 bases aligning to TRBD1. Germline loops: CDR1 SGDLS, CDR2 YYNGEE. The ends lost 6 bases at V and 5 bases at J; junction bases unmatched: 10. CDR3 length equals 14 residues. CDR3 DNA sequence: TGTGCCAGCACCAGGGACAGCGGTGGGGAGACCCAGTACTTC. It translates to CASTRDSGGETQYF. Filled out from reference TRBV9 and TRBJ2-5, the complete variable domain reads DSGVTQTPKHLITATGQRVTLRCSPRSGDLSVYWYQQSLDQGLQFLIQYYNGEERAKGNILERFSAQQFPDLHSELNLSSLELGDSALYFCASTRDSGGETQYFGPGTRLLVL.

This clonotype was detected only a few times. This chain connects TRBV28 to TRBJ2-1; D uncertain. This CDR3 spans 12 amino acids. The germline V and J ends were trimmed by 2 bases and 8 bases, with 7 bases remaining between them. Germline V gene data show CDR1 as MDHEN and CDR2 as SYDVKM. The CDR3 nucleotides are TGTGCCAGCAGTTTACAGCTGCATGAGCAGTTCTTC. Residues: CASSLQLHEQFF.

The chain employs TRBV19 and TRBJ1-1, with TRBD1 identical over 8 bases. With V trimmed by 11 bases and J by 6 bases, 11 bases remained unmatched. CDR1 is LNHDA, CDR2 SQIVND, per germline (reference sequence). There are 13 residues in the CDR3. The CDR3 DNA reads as TGTGCCGGGGCCCAGACAGGGGATGCTGAAGCTTTCTTT. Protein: CAGAQTGDAEAFF.

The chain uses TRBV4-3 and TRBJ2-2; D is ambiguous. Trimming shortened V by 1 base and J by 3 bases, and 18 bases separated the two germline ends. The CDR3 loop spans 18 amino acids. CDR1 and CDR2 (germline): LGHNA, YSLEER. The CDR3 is CASSQVAQFEFHTGELFF. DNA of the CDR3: TGCGCCAGCAGCCAAGTGGCGCAATTCGAGTTTCACACCGGGGAGCTGTTTTTT.

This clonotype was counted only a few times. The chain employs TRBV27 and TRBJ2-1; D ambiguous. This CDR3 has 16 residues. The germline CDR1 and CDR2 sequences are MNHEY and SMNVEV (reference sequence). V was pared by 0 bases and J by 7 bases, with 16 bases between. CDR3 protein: CASSLSDWFLENEQFF. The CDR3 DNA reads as TGTGCCAGCAGTTTATCCGACTGGTTTCTGGAGAATGAGCAGTTCTTC.

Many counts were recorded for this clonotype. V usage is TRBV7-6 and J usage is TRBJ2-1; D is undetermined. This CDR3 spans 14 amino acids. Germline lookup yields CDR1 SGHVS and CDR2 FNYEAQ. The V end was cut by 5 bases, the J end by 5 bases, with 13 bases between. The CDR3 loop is CASSPSYKDNEQFF. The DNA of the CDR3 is TGTGCCAGCAGCCCAAGCTACAAGGACAATGAGCAGTTCTTC.

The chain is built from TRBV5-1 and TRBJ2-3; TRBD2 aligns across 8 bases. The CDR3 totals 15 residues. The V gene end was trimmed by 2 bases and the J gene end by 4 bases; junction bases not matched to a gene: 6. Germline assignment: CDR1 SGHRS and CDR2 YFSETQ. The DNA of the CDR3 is TGCGCCAGCAGCTTCCGCGGGAGGTCCGCAGATACGCAGTATTTT. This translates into CASSFRGRSADTQYF.

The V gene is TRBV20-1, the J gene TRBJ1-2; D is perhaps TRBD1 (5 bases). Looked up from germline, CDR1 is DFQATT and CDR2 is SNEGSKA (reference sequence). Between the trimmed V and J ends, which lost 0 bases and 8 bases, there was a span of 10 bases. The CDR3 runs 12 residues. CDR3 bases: TGCAGTGCTAGAGATTTAGGGACGGGCTACACCTTC. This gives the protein CSARDLGTGYTF.

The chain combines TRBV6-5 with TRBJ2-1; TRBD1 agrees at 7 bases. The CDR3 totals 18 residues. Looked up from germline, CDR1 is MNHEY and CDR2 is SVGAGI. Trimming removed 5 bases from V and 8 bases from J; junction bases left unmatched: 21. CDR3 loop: CASSTTHTQGQSWDEQFF. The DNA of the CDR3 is TGTGCCAGCAGTACCACTCATACACAGGGACAGTCTTGGGATGAGCAGTTCTTC.